A single sample gave rise to the 15 T cell receptor beta chains below, sequenced in a study of blood T cell repertoires in COVID-19. Only in-frame clones appear in the TCRdb table, and some are missing; sequencing was by immunoSEQ multiplex PCR. The table records about 100,000 clones, around 74% of them present only once. Material: peripheral blood. These receptors originate from a woman older than 75 with active or convalescent COVID-19.

The rearrangement joins TRBV11-3 to TRBJ2-1; D possibly corresponds to TRBD1 (5 bases). The germline V gene has CDR1 SGHNT and CDR2 YENEEA. The V and J ends lost 2 bases and 3 bases respectively, with 17 bases between them. The CDR3 is made up of 17 amino acids. CDR3 DNA: TGTGCCAGCAGCTTATCACGTGGGGCGGCCGTCTACAATGAGCAGTTCTTC. As protein: CASSLSRGAAVYNEQFF.

The J gene is TRBJ2-7, the V gene TRBV4-2; D possibly corresponds to TRBD1 (6 bases). Trimming left V 0 bases short and J 5 bases short, with 17 bases between. CDR3 length equals 16 residues. CDR1 is LGHNA and CDR2 is YNFKEQ in the germline V gene. This CDR3 is CASSQDQGTGSDEQYF. The CDR3 nucleotides read TGTGCCAGCAGCCAAGACCAGGGAACAGGGTCCGACGAGCAGTACTTC.

V gene TRBV28 combines with J gene TRBJ2-5, with D tentatively TRBD1 (5 bases). V lost 6 bases to trimming and J lost 4 bases, with 24 bases between them. The CDR3 runs to 17 residues. Germline values: CDR1 MDHEN, CDR2 SYDVKM. The CDR3: CASRGAGPSSWGETQYF. The CDR3 DNA sequence: TGTGCCAGCAGGGGTGCAGGGCCCAGCTCGTGGGGAGAGACCCAGTACTTC. The entire variable domain, with the rest obtained from reference TRBV28 and TRBJ2-5, is as follows: DVKVTQSSRYLVKRTGEKVFLECVQDMDHENMFWYRQDPGLGLRLIYFSYDVKMKEKGDIPEGYSVSREKKERFSLILESASTNQTSMYLCASRGAGPSSWGETQYFGPGTRLLVL.

CDR3 sequence reads: CASSLTGMNTEAFF. Written as DNA, the CDR3 is TGTGCCAGTAGTCTAACAGGTATGAACACTGAAGCTTTCTTT. V is TRBV19 and J is TRBJ1-1; D perhaps matches TRBD1 (5 bases). V was pared by 5 bases and J by 0 bases, with 10 bases between. The CDR3 runs 14 residues. Per germline, CDR1 LNHDA and CDR2 SQIVND (reference sequence). Together with reference TRBV19 and TRBJ1-1, the CDR3 gives the full variable domain: DGGITQSPKYLFRKEGQNVTLSCEQNLNHDAMYWYRQDPGQGLRLIYYSQIVNDFQKGDIAEGYSVSREKKESFPLTVTSAQKNPTAFYLCASSLTGMNTEAFFGQGTRLTVV.

This rearrangement joins TRBV5-1 to TRBJ2-5; D might be TRBD2 (7 bases). Germline lookup yields CDR1 SGHRS and CDR2 YFSETQ. The CDR3 has 15 residues. The V end lost 4 bases, the J end lost 4 bases, and 17 bases lay between the germline ends. CDR3 bases: TGCGCCAGCAGCCCGGTTGGGGGCGGGGGAGAGACCCAGTACTTC. This gives the protein CASSPVGGGGETQYF.

The rearrangement uses TRBV27 and TRBJ2-1; possible D gene TRBD1, 5 bases. The CDR3 sequence is 12 residues long. Between the trimmed V and J ends, which lost 8 bases and 9 bases, there was a span of 14 bases. Per germline, CDR1 MNHEY and CDR2 SMNVEV (reference sequence). CDR3 amino acids: CASGQSATEQFF. The CDR3 DNA is TGTGCCAGCGGACAAAGCGCAACTGAGCAGTTCTTC.

V is TRBV5-1 and J is TRBJ2-7, with 7 bases aligning to TRBD1. CDR3 length equals 15 residues. Losses at the gene ends were 0 bases for V and 3 bases for J; bases not matched to a gene: 6. CDR1 SGHRS and CDR2 YFSETQ come from the germline V gene. The CDR3 sequence: CASSLGRDRIYEQYF. In DNA form, the CDR3 reads TGCGCCAGCAGCTTGGGTAGGGACAGAATCTACGAGCAGTACTTC.

In its sample, this clone was seen a few times. This sequence joins TRBV29-1 and TRBJ2-1; D is ambiguous. The V gene lost 0 bases and the J gene lost 0 bases, with 12 bases spanning the gap. Germline V gene data show CDR1 as SQVTM and CDR2 as ANQGSEA. This CDR3 has 16 residues. CDR3 sequence reads: CSVEDSSGYSYNEQFF. The CDR3 DNA reads as TGCAGCGTTGAAGATTCTTCGGGTTACTCCTACAATGAGCAGTTCTTC.

In its sample, this clone was seen a few times. The rearrangement links TRBV7-8 to TRBJ2-7; TRBD2 agrees at 8 bases. The length of the CDR3 is 18 residues. J was trimmed by 0 bases and V by 5 bases; bases with no gene match: 15. CDR1 and CDR2 (germline): SGHVS, FQNEAQ. DNA of the CDR3: TGTGCCAGCAGCCTAGGTCGGGGTAGCGGGGAAAACTCCTACGAGCAGTACTTC. This gives the protein CASSLGRGSGENSYEQYF.

The chain has TRBV6-2 or TRBV6-3 and TRBJ1-1; possibly TRBD1 for D (6 bases). V lost 6 bases and J lost 4, with 18 bases in between. CDR1 MNHEY and CDR2 SVGEGT come from the germline V gene. The CDR3 is made up of 15 amino acids. The CDR3 bases are TGTGCCAGCAGCCAACCAGGGGCTAGGATCACTGAAGCTTTCTTT. Translated, it gives CASSQPGARITEAFF.

V and J are TRBV9 and TRBJ2-3; D uncertain. Germline CDR1 reads SGDLS; CDR2 reads YYNGEE. Trimming took off 0 bases at V and 1 base at J, with 6 bases between the two ends. CDR3 length equals 14 residues. The chain's CDR3 is CASSVAVRTDTQYF. The CDR3 nucleotides are TGTGCCAGCAGCGTAGCGGTACGCACAGATACGCAGTATTTT.

V is TRBV2 and J is TRBJ1-6; TRBD1 is a possible D gene (5 bases). V lost 3 bases and J 8 bases, leaving 17 bases between the germline ends. The V gene's germline CDR1 is SNHLY and CDR2 FYNNEI. This CDR3 comprises 16 residues. CDR3: CASSEPPNRPDSPLHF. Written as DNA, the CDR3 is TGTGCCAGCAGTGAGCCCCCGAACAGGCCGGATTCACCCCTCCACTTT.

The chain recombines TRBV28 with TRBJ1-2; D gene uncertain. The germline gives CDR1 MDHEN, CDR2 SYDVKM. V dropped 3 bases and J dropped 4 bases, with 15 bases sitting between them. CDR3 size: 15 residues. In DNA, the CDR3 is TGTGCCAGCAGTTTTGGAGGAAGCCCGAGCTATGGCTACACCTTC. It is translated as CASSFGGSPSYGYTF.

The genes are TRBV19 and TRBJ2-1; tentative D call: TRBD1 (6 bases). The CDR3 extends over 16 amino acids. The V gene lost 8 bases and the J gene lost 8 bases, with 25 bases spanning the gap. From germline, CDR1 is LNHDA and CDR2 SQIVND (reference sequence). The CDR3 region is CASSDMGRTEGDEQFF. In DNA form, the CDR3 reads TGTGCCAGTTCGGACATGGGACGTACCGAGGGGGATGAGCAGTTCTTC.

J is TRBJ2-3 and V is TRBV10-2; D gene uncertain. V dropped 4 bases and J dropped 0 bases, with 8 bases sitting between them. CDR3 length: 14 residues. Germline loops: CDR1 WSHSY, CDR2 SAAADI. The CDR3 here is CASSVRTSTDTQYF. In nucleotides, the CDR3 is TGCGCCAGCAGTGTACGTACTAGCACAGATACGCAGTATTTT.